The 26 T cell receptor beta chains reported below all come from one sample, sequenced in a study of cytomegalovirus exposure and HLA in healthy donors. The PCR used 60 Vbeta and 13 Jbeta primers. Sequencing was performed with immunoSEQ multiplex PCR; in TCRdb, only in-frame clones are kept and a portion is missing. The sample carries about 150,000 clones, around a tenth recorded once. The sample consisted of PBMCs. These TCRs come from a man in his fifties or sixties in good health and CMV-seronegative.

The chain uses TRBV30 and TRBJ1-4; a possible D gene is TRBD1 (5 bases). Trimming removed 1 base at V and 8 bases at J, with 17 bases between. Germline loops: CDR1 GTSNPN, CDR2 SVGIG (reference sequence). CDR3 size: 15 residues. In nucleotides, the CDR3 is TGTGCCTGGAGTGAACAGGCTGGCATCGGGGAAAAACTGTTTTTT. Translated: CAWSEQAGIGEKLFF.

This clone was counted a few times. The chain uses TRBV19 and TRBJ1-5; 10 bases match TRBD1. Germline V gene data show CDR1 as LNHDA and CDR2 as SQIVND (reference sequence). Losses at the gene ends were 5 bases for V and 4 bases for J; bases not matched to a gene: 2. This CDR3 has 14 residues. Here the CDR3 DNA reads TGTGCCAGTAGTCTGGGACAGGGGAATCAGCCCCAGCATTTT. The encoded protein is CASSLGQGNQPQHF.

V is TRBV11-3 and J is TRBJ2-5, with 8 bases aligning to TRBD1. In germline, CDR1 is SGHNT, CDR2 YENEEA. The trim removed 5 bases at V and 2 bases at J, leaving 4 bases unmatched. The CDR3 consists of 14 residues. The CDR3 loop reads CASSPGDRQETQYF. CDR3 nucleotide sequence: TGTGCCAGCAGCCCAGGGGACAGGCAAGAGACCCAGTACTTC.

This clone was detected a few times. The chain combines TRBV9 with TRBJ1-1; 10 bases fit TRBD1. The CDR3 totals 15 residues. Unmatched junction bases numbered 8, after V lost 3 bases and J lost 6 bases. The germline CDR1 and CDR2 sequences are SGDLS and YYNGEE. Written as DNA, the CDR3 is TGTGCCAGCAGCGAGACCCTAGGACAGGGGGCTGAAGCTTTCTTT. The encoded protein is CASSETLGQGAEAFF.

The chain couples TRBV18 to TRBJ1-2; D perhaps matches TRBD1 (6 bases). Germline CDR1 KGHSH, CDR2 LQKENI. V was cut by 6 bases and J by 4 bases, with 15 bases left in between. The CDR3 contains 14 residues. The CDR3 protein is CASSLLQGSYGYTF. In nucleotides, the CDR3 is TGTGCCAGCTCGCTCCTCCAGGGGAGCTATGGCTACACCTTC.

This clone has only a few counts. The rearrangement links TRBV6-1 to TRBJ1-1; D unclear. There are 14 residues in the CDR3. The V end lost 5 bases, the J end lost 1 base, and 11 bases lay between the germline ends. CDR1 is MNHNS and CDR2 is SASEGT in the germline V gene. CDR3 residues: CASSSGGWNTEAFF. In nucleotides, the CDR3 is TGTGCCAGCAGTTCGGGTGGGTGGAACACTGAAGCTTTCTTT.

This chain joins TRBV7-6 and TRBJ1-2, with D unresolved. Germline CDR1 SGHVS, CDR2 FNYEAQ. V was cut by 1 base and J by 2 bases, with 5 bases left in between. This CDR3 is 13 amino acids long. CDR3 loop: CASSLDENYGYTF. CDR3 DNA sequence: TGTGCCAGCAGCTTAGATGAGAACTATGGCTACACCTTC.

This chain joins TRBV6-4 and TRBJ2-5; 11 positions match TRBD2. V shed 8 bases and J 5 bases; nucleotides not matched to a gene: 10. The germline V gene has CDR1 MRHNA and CDR2 SNTAGT. CDR3 length: 15 amino acids. The CDR3 bases are TGTGCCAGCCACCCACTAGCGGGAGTTCGGGAGACCCAGTACTTC. This sequence encodes CASHPLAGVRETQYF.

This chain uses TRBV30 with TRBJ1-5, with TRBD1 identical over 8 bases. Unmatched junction bases numbered 0, after V lost 3 bases and J lost 2 bases. This CDR3 has 13 amino acids. The germline gives CDR1 GTSNPN, CDR2 SVGIG (reference sequence). The CDR3 region is CAWRTGGNQPQHF. The CDR3 DNA reads TGTGCCTGGAGGACAGGGGGCAATCAGCCCCAGCATTTT.

The chain carries TRBV7-2 and TRBJ2-7; D remains ambiguous. There are 13 residues in the CDR3. Trimming cost V 1 base and J 1 base, with 5 bases left between them. Germline lookup yields CDR1 SGHTA and CDR2 FQGNSA. The CDR3 DNA is TGTGCCAGCAGCTTAGACAGATCCTACGAGCAGTACTTC. Protein product: CASSLDRSYEQYF.

This clone was counted between two and nine times. The rearrangement joins TRBV5-6 to TRBJ2-7; TRBD1 matches at 8 bases. The CDR3 loop spans 12 amino acids. Trimming removed 4 bases from V and 6 bases from J; junction bases left unmatched: 3. Germline CDR1 reads SGHDT; CDR2 reads YYEEEE. The CDR3 protein is CASSGTGFEQYF. The CDR3 bases are TGTGCCAGCAGCGGGACAGGTTTCGAGCAGTACTTC.

With regard to this clone: The junction differs from germline at one of its ends, possibly a read error. The chain carries TRBV29-1 and TRBJ2-6; tentatively, D is TRBD1 (5 bases). Germline V gives CDR1 SQVTM, CDR2 ANQGSEA. CDR3 length: 13 amino acids. DNA of the CDR3: TGCAGCGTTGGCCCGAGTGGGGCCAACGTCCCGACTTTC. Its translation is CSVGPSGANVPTF.

CDR3: CASSLAGQSSYNEQFF. In DNA, the CDR3 is TGTGCCAGCAGCTTAGCGGGACAGAGCTCCTACAATGAGCAGTTCTTC. The chain is built from TRBV7-2 and TRBJ2-1; 7 bases agree with TRBD1. J lost 0 bases, V lost 0 bases, and 2 bases had no gene match. Per germline, CDR1 SGHTA and CDR2 FQGNSA. There are 16 residues in the CDR3.

This clone has a handful of counts. The chain uses TRBV5-4 and TRBJ2-5; 8 nucleotides align to TRBD2. Germline values: CDR1 SGHNT, CDR2 YYREEE (reference sequence). The CDR3 spans 16 residues. Germline trimming cut 4 bases from V and 5 bases from J; bases unmatched to any gene: 13. This chain's CDR3 is CASSGYGREGGETQYF. CDR3 bases: TGTGCCAGCAGCGGCTATGGACGGGAGGGAGGGGAGACCCAGTACTTC.

V is TRBV29-1 and J is TRBJ2-2; 15 positions agree with TRBD2. The CDR3 runs to 15 residues. The V gene's germline CDR1 is SQVTM and CDR2 ANQGSEA. Losses at the gene ends were 4 bases for V and 5 bases for J; bases not matched to a gene: 2. CDR3 in amino acids: CSVGTSGGATGELFF. The CDR3 nucleotides are TGCAGCGTTGGGACTAGCGGGGGGGCTACCGGGGAGCTGTTTTTT.

The chain uses TRBV2 and TRBJ1-4; TRBD1 matches at 7 bases. The CDR3 has 15 amino acids. Germline V lookup: CDR1 SNHLY, CDR2 FYNNEI. Trimming took 3 bases from V and 6 from J; bases not matched to a gene: 7. The CDR3 protein is CASSEGQGGYEKLFF. The CDR3 DNA is TGTGCCAGCAGTGAGGGTCAGGGGGGCTATGAAAAACTGTTTTTT.

V and J are TRBV19 and TRBJ2-2; TRBD1 might be the D (6 bases). This CDR3 comprises 14 residues. Germline assignment: CDR1 LNHDA and CDR2 SQIVND (reference sequence). V lost 11 bases and J lost 4, with 17 bases in between. The chain's CDR3 is CAVETGLLTGELFF. Here the CDR3 DNA reads TGTGCCGTAGAAACAGGGCTCCTCACCGGGGAGCTGTTTTTT.

This clone was counted between two and nine times. The chain employs TRBV5-1 and TRBJ2-5; tentatively, D is TRBD2 (6 bases). The DNA end is more similar to TRBJ2-7, so the J call may be wrong. Germline V gene sequence: CDR1 SGHRS, CDR2 YFSETQ. The CDR3 covers 15 residues. The CDR3 DNA reads TGCGCCAGCAGCTTGCAAGGGACTCTGTCCTACGAGCAGTACTTC. It codes for CASSLQGTLSYEQYF.

This clone was picked up a small number of times. The chain links TRBV29-1 to TRBJ2-7; no clear D gene. Germline assignment: CDR1 SQVTM and CDR2 ANQGSEA. CDR3 size: 10 residues. V was cut by 4 bases and J by 6 bases, with 7 bases left in between. CDR3 bases: TGCAGCGTTGGACTGGCCGAGCAGTACTTC. Its translation: CSVGLAEQYF.

The chain carries TRBV4-2 and TRBJ1-6; D gene unclear. CDR3 size: 16 residues. The germline V and J ends were trimmed by 4 bases and 9 bases, with 19 bases remaining between them. Germline CDR1 reads LGHNA; CDR2 reads YNFKEQ. The CDR3 loop reads CASSLREGNEVSPLHF. The CDR3 DNA reads as TGTGCCAGCAGCCTGAGGGAGGGTAATGAGGTTTCACCCCTCCACTTT.

The rearrangement uses TRBV19 and TRBJ1-1, with a tentative D call TRBD1 (5 bases). V gave up 10 bases and J gave up 1 base, with 10 bases separating them. The CDR3 spans 12 residues. CDR1 is LNHDA, CDR2 SQIVND, per germline (reference sequence). CDR3 sequence: CAIQRGNTEAFF. The CDR3 nucleotides read TGTGCCATCCAAAGGGGGAACACTGAAGCTTTCTTT.

This clone was detected only a few times. One junction end does not reproduce the germline sequence, and a read error may be involved. J is TRBJ2-2 and V is TRBV7-3; D is undetermined. The CDR3 extends over 16 amino acids. From germline, CDR1 is SGHTA and CDR2 FQGTGA. The CDR3 is CASSLTNSPNTGELFF. CDR3 nucleotides: TGTGCCAGCAGCCTAACGAACTCTCCGAACACCGGGGAGCTGTTTTTT. The full variable domain, its missing parts supplied by reference TRBV7-3 and TRBJ2-2, is GAGVSQTPSNKVTEKGKYVELRCDPISGHTALYWYRQSLGQGPEFLIYFQGTGAADDSGLPNDRFFAVRPEGSVSTLKIQRTERGDSAVYLCASSLTNSPNTGELFFGEGSRLTVL.

The rearrangement links TRBV5-6 to TRBJ2-5; 7 positions match TRBD2. The CDR3 has 17 residues. The V gene end was trimmed by 1 base and the J gene end by 4 bases; junction bases not matched to a gene: 13. Germline values: CDR1 SGHDT, CDR2 YYEEEE. This CDR3 is CASSLTVDPTGGETQYF. The CDR3 DNA is TGTGCCAGCAGCTTGACTGTAGACCCCACGGGGGGAGAGACCCAGTACTTC.

This sequence joins TRBV5-6 and TRBJ1-2, with D unclear. The CDR3 spans 13 residues. CDR1 SGHDT and CDR2 YYEEEE come from the germline V gene. With 0 bases removed from V and 7 bases from J, the gap between germline ends came to 10 bases. Here the CDR3 reads CASSLATGGGYTF. CDR3 DNA sequence: TGTGCCAGCAGCTTGGCCACGGGTGGTGGCTACACCTTC.

The V gene is TRBV7-3, the J gene TRBJ2-3; 9 bases are shared with TRBD1. The CDR3 is 15 residues long. Germline loops: CDR1 SGHTA, CDR2 FQGTGA. V lost 2 bases, J lost 4 bases, and 4 bases stayed unmatched. DNA of the CDR3: TGTGCCAGCAGCTTAGGGACAGGGCGGGCAGATACGCAGTATTTT. Its translation is CASSLGTGRADTQYF.

This sequence joins TRBV2 and TRBJ2-3, with TRBD1 matching over 7 bases. CDR1 and CDR2 from the germline V gene are SNHLY and FYNNEI. The junction had 6 bases not matched to a gene; V was cut back by 5 bases and J by 4 bases. CDR3 length equals 14 residues. The CDR3 loop is CASSPGTVADTQYF. CDR3 nucleotides: TGTGCCAGCAGTCCTGGGACAGTCGCAGATACGCAGTATTTT.